These 32 T cell receptor beta chains share one sample of origin, sequenced in a study of beta chain features in type 1 diabetes. Study conclusions and caveats: Moderate but significant shortening of TCRB CDR3s was recorded in all four CD4+ subsets from Type 1 diabetes patients.

The antigens for these receptors are not known. Expressed TCRB transcripts got sequenced, as all isolated RNA was reverse transcribed. Some clones are missing from TCRdb's copy, which holds only in-frame ones; the method was immunoSEQ multiplex PCR. The table lists a few hundred thousand clones, under 20% of them singletons, with approximately 0.086% in the top ten. The specimen was naive CD4+ T cells from blood. These receptors all stem from a man aged 30-40 years with type 1 diabetes.

This clone showed up just a few times. J is TRBJ2-3 and V is TRBV6-6; TRBD2 agrees at 7 bases. CDR3 size: 14 residues. The germline V gene has CDR1 MNHNY and CDR2 SVGAGI (reference sequence). V trimming: 5 bases; J trimming: 3 bases; junction bases outside the gene matches: 5. The CDR3 nucleotides read TGTGCCAGCAGTCCGGGACTAAGGACAGATACGCAGTATTTT. Its translation: CASSPGLRTDTQYF.

This clone was found a few times. This chain links TRBV7-9 with TRBJ1-3, with unresolved D. Germline V gives CDR1 SEHNR, CDR2 FQNEAQ (reference sequence). The CDR3 loop spans 16 amino acids. Trimming cost V 4 bases and J 0 bases, with 13 bases left between them. In nucleotides, the CDR3 is TGTGCCAGCAGCTCCTACCAACAGAACTCTGGAAACACCATATATTTT. It is translated as CASSSYQQNSGNTIYF.

The gene calls are TRBV30 and TRBJ2-5, with no clear D. This CDR3 is built from 12 residues. Germline V gene lookup returns CDR1 GTSNPN and CDR2 SVGIG (reference sequence). Trimming stripped 3 bases from V and 5 bases from J, with 10 bases between. The CDR3: CAWRSLGETQYF. DNA for the CDR3: TGTGCCTGGAGGAGCTTAGGGGAGACCCAGTACTTC.

There are a few counts of this clone. The genes are TRBV29-1 and TRBJ2-1; possibly TRBD1 or TRBD2 for D (6 bases each). Per the germline V gene, CDR1 is SQVTM and CDR2 is ANQGSEA. The ends were cut back, 5 bases at V and 4 bases at J, with 24 bases in the middle. The CDR3 consists of 17 residues. Here the CDR3 DNA reads TGCAGCGTTAGTTCCCACTCCGGGGGCATGTTGTACAATGAGCAGTTCTTC. Encoded protein: CSVSSHSGGMLYNEQFF.

This chain connects TRBV7-2 to TRBJ2-7; TRBD2 is a possible D gene (5 bases). V lost 5 bases, J lost 3 bases, and 17 bases lay in between. The CDR3 runs 15 residues. CDR1 and CDR2 from the germline V gene are SGHTA and FQGNSA. The CDR3 is CASSRVFGNNYEQYF. The CDR3 bases are TGTGCCAGCAGCCGGGTCTTCGGGAATAACTACGAGCAGTACTTC.

In its sample, this clone was seen a few times. The rearrangement joins TRBV29-1 to TRBJ1-1; D gene ambiguous. With 4 bases removed from V and 1 base from J, the gap between germline ends came to 10 bases. Germline CDR1 reads SQVTM; CDR2 reads ANQGSEA. The CDR3 length is 13 residues. For the CDR3, the DNA is TGCAGCGTTGTCTCAGTTAGGAACACTGAAGCTTTCTTT. Translated: CSVVSVRNTEAFF.

A few counts support this clone. The rearrangement joins TRBV29-1 to TRBJ1-1; no reliable D call. The CDR3 has 11 residues. Germline V gene data show CDR1 as SQVTM and CDR2 as ANQGSEA. V was shortened by 1 base and J by 13 bases, with 13 bases between the two germline ends. The CDR3 loop is CSVEVGASSFF. The DNA for the CDR3 is TGCAGCGTTGAAGTAGGAGCGAGTAGTTTCTTT.

This clone was seen a few times. The chain is built from TRBV9 and TRBJ2-1, with TRBD1 as a possible D gene (6 bases). CDR1 SGDLS and CDR2 YYNGEE come from the germline V gene. The V gene lost 0 bases and the J gene lost 0 bases, with 7 bases spanning the gap. This CDR3 has 15 amino acids. The chain's CDR3 is CASSVGRGSYNEQFF. The DNA of the CDR3 is TGTGCCAGCAGCGTAGGCAGGGGCTCCTACAATGAGCAGTTCTTC.

In its sample, this clone was seen a few times. The chain couples TRBV28 to TRBJ2-3; D remains unclear. The CDR3 has 14 residues. The germline V gene encodes CDR1 MDHEN and CDR2 SYDVKM. V dropped 3 bases and J dropped 1 base, with 8 bases sitting between them. Here the CDR3 reads CASSFPPGTDTQYF. CDR3 sequence (DNA): TGTGCCAGCAGTTTCCCTCCAGGCACAGATACGCAGTATTTT.

The chain joins TRBV5-1 to TRBJ2-1; a possible D gene is TRBD2 (5 bases). From germline, CDR1 is SGHRS and CDR2 YFSETQ. V gave up 0 bases and J gave up 6 bases, with 13 bases separating them. CDR3 size: 15 residues. CDR3 DNA sequence: TGCGCCAGCAGCTTGGGCGGGTCCACCGGCAATGAGCAGTTCTTC. Translated, it gives CASSLGGSTGNEQFF.

There are a few counts of this clone. J is TRBJ2-3 and V is TRBV7-2, with 12 bases matching TRBD2. Germline CDR1 reads SGHTA; CDR2 reads FQGNSA. The trim removed 3 bases at V and 5 bases at J, leaving 0 bases unmatched. The CDR3 has 14 amino acids. In DNA, the CDR3 is TGTGCCAGCAGCTTGACTAGCGGGAGAGATACGCAGTATTTT. This codes for CASSLTSGRDTQYF.

The V gene is TRBV7-2, the J gene TRBJ1-2, with 9 bases matching TRBD1. The CDR3 is 15 residues long. With V trimmed by 4 bases and J by 3 bases, 6 bases remained unmatched. Germline CDR1 is SGHTA and CDR2 is FQGNSA. The CDR3 reads CASSWGQGGDYGYTF. The CDR3 DNA follows: TGTGCCAGCAGCTGGGGACAGGGAGGTGACTATGGCTACACCTTC.

The V call is TRBV27, the J call TRBJ1-1; a weak D match, TRBD1 (5 bases). Deletions cut 3 bases from V and 5 bases from J, with 13 bases between. Germline CDR1 MNHEY, CDR2 SMNVEV (reference sequence). The CDR3 loop spans 14 amino acids. As DNA, the CDR3 is TGTGCCAGCAGTTTCAGAGGGGAGGAAACTGAAGCTTTCTTT. Translated, it gives CASSFRGEETEAFF.

The chain recombines TRBV30 with TRBJ2-1; TRBD1 matches 7 bases. CDR1 and CDR2 (germline): GTSNPN, SVGIG (reference sequence). The CDR3 totals 14 residues. Unmatched junction bases numbered 7, after V lost 1 base and J lost 7 bases. The CDR3 DNA reads TGTGCCTGGAGTGCTAAGGGGACAGTAAATGAGCAGTTCTTC. This sequence encodes CAWSAKGTVNEQFF.

For this clone: Compared with germline, one end of the junction differs, possibly owing to a read error. This chain connects TRBV30 to TRBJ2-7; D remains unclear. Germline CDR1 and CDR2: GTSNPN and SVGIG (reference sequence). CDR3 length: 13 amino acids. The CDR3: CAWSVRELTKIGF. The DNA for the CDR3 is TGTGCCTGGAGTGTACGAGAGTTAACGAAAATAGGCTTC.

This chain uses TRBV5-1 with TRBJ2-3, with TRBD1 matching 9 bases. CDR1 is SGHRS and CDR2 is YFSETQ in the germline V gene. The CDR3 totals 14 residues. With V trimmed by 0 bases and J by 6 bases, 2 bases remained unmatched. The CDR3 coding sequence is TGCGCCAGCAGCTTGGGACAGGGGGTGGATACGCAGTATTTT. The encoded protein is CASSLGQGVDTQYF.

This clone was observed a few times. This chain connects TRBV29-1 to TRBJ2-3; D call uncertain. The V gene lost 4 bases and the J gene lost 0 bases, with 14 bases spanning the gap. In germline, CDR1 is SQVTM, CDR2 ANQGSEA. The CDR3 runs 15 residues. The CDR3 region is CSVVYHADSTDTQYF. The DNA of the CDR3 is TGCAGCGTTGTTTATCATGCGGACAGCACAGATACGCAGTATTTT.

This clone came up a few times. The chain is built from TRBV29-1 and TRBJ1-2, with D hard to call. CDR1 is SQVTM and CDR2 is ANQGSEA in the germline V gene. Trimming stripped 1 base from V and 13 bases from J, with 4 bases between. CDR3 length equals 8 residues. The CDR3 sequence is CSVEALTF. The CDR3 nucleotides are TGCAGCGTTGAAGCGCTCACCTTC.

The chain links TRBV4-1 to TRBJ2-3; D is perhaps TRBD2 (6 bases). The CDR3 is 15 residues long. The germline V gene encodes CDR1 MGHRA and CDR2 YSYEKL. Trimming pared 8 bases from V and 1 base from J, leaving 16 bases between. This CDR3 reads CASSHKASGTDTQYF. Here the CDR3 DNA reads TGCGCCAGCTCCCACAAGGCTAGCGGCACAGATACGCAGTATTTT.

This chain uses TRBV15 with TRBJ2-4; 7 bases are a match to TRBD1. V was clipped by 3 bases and J by 1 base; unmatched bases: 3. Germline V CDR1 and CDR2: LNHNV, YYDKDF (reference sequence). The CDR3 covers 15 residues. The CDR3 here is CATSSPTGAKNIQYF. As DNA, the CDR3 is TGTGCCACCAGCAGTCCGACAGGGGCCAAAAACATTCAGTACTTC.

The chain combines TRBV6-5 with TRBJ2-1, with D uncertain. Deletions cut 4 bases from V and 0 bases from J, with 10 bases between. The CDR3 loop spans 15 amino acids. Germline V lookup: CDR1 MNHEY, CDR2 SVGAGI. Here the CDR3 reads CASSSRRASYNEQFF. The CDR3 DNA sequence: TGTGCCAGCAGTTCCCGCCGGGCCTCCTACAATGAGCAGTTCTTC.

The rearrangement links TRBV5-1 to TRBJ2-4; TRBD2 is a possible D gene (6 bases). Germline V gives CDR1 SGHRS, CDR2 YFSETQ. This CDR3 is 17 amino acids long. V shed 0 bases and J shed 8 bases, with 21 bases lying between them. The CDR3 spells CASSLEGTRGGTDIQYF. Here the CDR3 DNA reads TGCGCCAGCAGCTTGGAGGGCACGCGGGGTGGTACGGACATTCAGTACTTC.

Only one count was recorded for this clone. The chain has TRBV9 and TRBJ2-3, with D perhaps matching TRBD2 (7 bases). This CDR3 is 19 amino acids long. Germline V gene lookup returns CDR1 SGDLS and CDR2 YYNGEE. The V and J ends lost 3 bases and 5 bases respectively, with 28 bases between them. The CDR3 sequence: CASSERGGSAGWRKDTQYF. As DNA, the CDR3 is TGTGCCAGCAGCGAGAGAGGGGGGTCAGCGGGATGGCGGAAAGATACGCAGTATTTT.

V and J are TRBV5-1 and TRBJ2-1; tentatively, D is TRBD1 (6 bases). With 6 bases removed from V and 9 bases from J, the gap between germline ends came to 19 bases. This CDR3 is 14 amino acids long. Germline CDR1 is SGHRS and CDR2 is YFSETQ. CDR3: CASTNGQGMGEQFF. CDR3 bases: TGCGCCAGCACGAATGGCCAGGGGATGGGTGAGCAGTTCTTC. The full variable domain, its missing parts supplied by reference TRBV5-1 and TRBJ2-1, is KAGVTQTPRYLIKTRGQQVTLSCSPISGHRSVSWYQQTPGQGLQFLFEYFSETQRNKGNFPGRFSGRQFSNSRSEMNVSTLELGDSALYLCASTNGQGMGEQFFGPGTRLTVL.

The V and J genes are TRBV7-9 and TRBJ1-5; 12 bases line up with TRBD1. The V gene end was trimmed by 6 bases and the J gene end by 9 bases; junction bases not matched to a gene: 9. Germline V gives CDR1 SEHNR, CDR2 FQNEAQ (reference sequence). This CDR3 has 15 residues. The CDR3 region is CASSPAGTGGSPQHF. CDR3 DNA sequence: TGTGCCAGCAGTCCCGCCGGGACAGGGGGCTCGCCCCAGCATTTT.

The sample holds one count of this clone. The chain carries TRBV15 and TRBJ2-1, with 10 bases matching TRBD2. This CDR3 spans 14 amino acids. The ends lost 5 bases at V and 6 bases at J; junction bases unmatched: 4. Per germline, CDR1 LNHNV and CDR2 YYDKDF (reference sequence). The CDR3: CATSSRTSGNEQFF. CDR3 in DNA: TGTGCCACCAGCTCTCGGACTAGCGGCAATGAGCAGTTCTTC.

In DNA form, the CDR3 reads TGTGCCATCCAGCGGGACCTCTCCTACAATGAGCAGTTCTTC. Encoded protein: CAIQRDLSYNEQFF. This sequence joins TRBV10-3 and TRBJ2-1; 7 bases match TRBD2. The germline V gene encodes CDR1 ENHRY and CDR2 SYGVKD. CDR3 size: 14 residues. V trimming: 8 bases; J trimming: 0 bases; junction bases outside the gene matches: 4.

The chain couples TRBV27 to TRBJ2-2; maybe TRBD2 (6 bases). V lost 2 bases to trimming and J lost 2 bases, with 9 bases between them. The CDR3 is 15 amino acids. Looked up from germline, CDR1 is MNHEY and CDR2 is SMNVEV (reference sequence). The CDR3 loop reads CASSLLRDNTGELFF. The DNA of the CDR3 is TGTGCCAGCAGTTTACTGCGGGATAACACCGGGGAGCTGTTTTTT.

In this sample, this clone turned up a few times. V is TRBV28 and J is TRBJ2-7, with 10 bases fitting TRBD2. V dropped 5 bases and J dropped 0; count of bases not matched to a gene: 1. Per the germline V gene, CDR1 is MDHEN and CDR2 is SYDVKM. The CDR3 sequence is 14 residues long. The CDR3 is CASSPSGSSYEQYF. The CDR3 DNA sequence: TGTGCCAGCAGTCCTAGCGGGAGCTCCTACGAGCAGTACTTC.

The genes are TRBV2 and TRBJ2-4, with 7 nucleotides matching TRBD2. This CDR3 comprises 15 residues. Germline trimming cut 6 bases from V and 8 bases from J; bases unmatched to any gene: 13. Germline values: CDR1 SNHLY, CDR2 FYNNEI. The CDR3 DNA is TGTGCCAGCAGGAGGGAAACTAGCGTCGGGGACATTCAGTACTTC. Its translation is CASRRETSVGDIQYF.

V usage is TRBV28 and J usage is TRBJ2-1, with D unresolved. The CDR3 runs to 13 residues. Trimming removed 4 bases from V and 4 bases from J, with 8 bases in between. Germline CDR1 MDHEN, CDR2 SYDVKM. CDR3 loop: CASSSVAYNEQFF. The CDR3 nucleotides read TGTGCCAGCAGTTCGGTTGCGTACAATGAGCAGTTCTTC. Full variable domain (remainder filled in from reference TRBV28 and TRBJ2-1): DVKVTQSSRYLVKRTGEKVFLECVQDMDHENMFWYRQDPGLGLRLIYFSYDVKMKEKGDIPEGYSVSREKKERFSLILESASTNQTSMYLCASSSVAYNEQFFGPGTRLTVL.

This clone has more than one count but fewer than ten. The chain recombines TRBV6-6 with TRBJ2-3; unclear D gene. Germline lookup yields CDR1 MNHNY and CDR2 SVGAGI (reference sequence). V lost 0 bases, J lost 0 bases, and 4 bases lay in between. The CDR3 is made up of 14 amino acids. The CDR3 DNA reads as TGTGCCAGCAGTTACTCGGCTAGCACAGATACGCAGTATTTT. It specifies CASSYSASTDTQYF.